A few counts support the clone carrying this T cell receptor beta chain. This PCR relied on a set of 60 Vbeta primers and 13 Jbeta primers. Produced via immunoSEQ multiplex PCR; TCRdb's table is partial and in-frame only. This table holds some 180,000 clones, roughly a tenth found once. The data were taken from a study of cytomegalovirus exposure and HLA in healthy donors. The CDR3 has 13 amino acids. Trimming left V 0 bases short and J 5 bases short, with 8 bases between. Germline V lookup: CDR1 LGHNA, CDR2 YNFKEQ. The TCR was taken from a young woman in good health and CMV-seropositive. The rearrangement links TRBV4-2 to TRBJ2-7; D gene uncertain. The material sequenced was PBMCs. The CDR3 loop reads CASSQDWSDEQYF. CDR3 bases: TGTGCCAGCAGCCAAGATTGGTCAGACGAGCAGTACTTC.